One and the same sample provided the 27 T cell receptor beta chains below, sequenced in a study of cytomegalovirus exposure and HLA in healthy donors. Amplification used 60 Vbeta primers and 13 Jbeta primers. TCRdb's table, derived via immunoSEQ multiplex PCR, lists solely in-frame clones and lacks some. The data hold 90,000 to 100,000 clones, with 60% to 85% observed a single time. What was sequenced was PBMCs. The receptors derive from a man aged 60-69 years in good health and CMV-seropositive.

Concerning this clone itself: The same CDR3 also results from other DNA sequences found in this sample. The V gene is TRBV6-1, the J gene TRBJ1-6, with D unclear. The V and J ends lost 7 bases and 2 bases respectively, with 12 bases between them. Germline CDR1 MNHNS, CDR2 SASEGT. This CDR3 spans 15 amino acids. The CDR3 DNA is TGTGCCAGCATTCTGACGGGAGCCTATAATTCACCCCTCCACTTT. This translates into CASILTGAYNSPLHF.

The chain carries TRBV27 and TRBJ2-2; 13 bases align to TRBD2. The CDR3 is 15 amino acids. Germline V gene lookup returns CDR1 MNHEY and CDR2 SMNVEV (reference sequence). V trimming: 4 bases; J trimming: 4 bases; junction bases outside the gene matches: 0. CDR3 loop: CASSWTSGGTGELFF. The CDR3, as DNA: TGTGCCAGCAGTTGGACTAGCGGGGGCACCGGGGAGCTGTTTTTT.

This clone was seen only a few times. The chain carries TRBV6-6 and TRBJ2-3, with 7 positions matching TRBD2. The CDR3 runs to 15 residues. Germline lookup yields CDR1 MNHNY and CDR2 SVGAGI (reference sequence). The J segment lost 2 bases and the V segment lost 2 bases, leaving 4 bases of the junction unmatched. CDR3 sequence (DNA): TGTGCCAGCAGTTACCGGCGGGGGACCACAGATACGCAGTATTTT. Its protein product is CASSYRRGTTDTQYF.

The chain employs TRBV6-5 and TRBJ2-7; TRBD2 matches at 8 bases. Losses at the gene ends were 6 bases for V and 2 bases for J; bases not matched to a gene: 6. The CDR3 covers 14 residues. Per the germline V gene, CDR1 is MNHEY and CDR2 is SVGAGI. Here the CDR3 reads CASSQAGDPYEQYF. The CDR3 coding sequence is TGTGCCAGCAGCCAAGCGGGGGACCCCTACGAGCAGTACTTC.

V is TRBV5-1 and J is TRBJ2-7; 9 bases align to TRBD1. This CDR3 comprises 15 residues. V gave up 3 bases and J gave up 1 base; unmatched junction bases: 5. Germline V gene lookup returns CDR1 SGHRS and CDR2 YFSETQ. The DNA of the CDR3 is TGCGCCAGCAGCTACCCGGACAGGGGATCCTACGAGCAGTACTTC. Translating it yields CASSYPDRGSYEQYF.

For the CDR3, the DNA is TGTGCCAGCAGCTTCGCAGGGGGCAAAGCTTTCTTT. Its translation is CASSFAGGKAFF. The chain links TRBV7-2 to TRBJ1-1; TRBD1 matches 8 bases. CDR1 is SGHTA, CDR2 FQGNSA, per germline. The V gene end was trimmed by 3 bases and the J gene end by 9 bases; junction bases not matched to a gene: 3. The CDR3 length is 12 residues. Full variable domain (missing parts from reference TRBV7-2 and TRBJ1-1): GAGVSQSPSNKVTEKGKDVELRCDPISGHTALYWYRQSLGQGLEFLIYFQGNSAPDKSGLPSDRFSAERTGGSVSTLTIQRTQQEDSAVYLCASSFAGGKAFFGQGTRLTVV.

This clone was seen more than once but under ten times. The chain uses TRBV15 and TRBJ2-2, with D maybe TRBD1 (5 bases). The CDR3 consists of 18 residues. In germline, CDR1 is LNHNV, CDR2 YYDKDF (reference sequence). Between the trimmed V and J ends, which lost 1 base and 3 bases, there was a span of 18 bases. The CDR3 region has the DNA TGTGCCACCAGCAGAGTGCAGGGAATCACGAAGGACACCGGGGAGCTGTTTTTT. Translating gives CATSRVQGITKDTGELFF.

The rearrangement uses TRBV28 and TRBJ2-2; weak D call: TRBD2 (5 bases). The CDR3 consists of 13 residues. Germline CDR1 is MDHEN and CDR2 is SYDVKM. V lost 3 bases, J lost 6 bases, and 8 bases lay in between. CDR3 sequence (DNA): TGTGCCAGCAGTTTGGGGAGCGCCGGGGAGCTGTTTTTT. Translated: CASSLGSAGELFF.

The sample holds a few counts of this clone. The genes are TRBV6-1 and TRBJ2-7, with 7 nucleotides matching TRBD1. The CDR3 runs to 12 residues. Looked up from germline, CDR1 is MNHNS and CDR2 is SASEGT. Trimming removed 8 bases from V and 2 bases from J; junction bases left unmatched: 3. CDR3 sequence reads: CASEGTAYEQYF. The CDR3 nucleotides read TGTGCCAGCGAAGGGACAGCCTACGAGCAGTACTTC.

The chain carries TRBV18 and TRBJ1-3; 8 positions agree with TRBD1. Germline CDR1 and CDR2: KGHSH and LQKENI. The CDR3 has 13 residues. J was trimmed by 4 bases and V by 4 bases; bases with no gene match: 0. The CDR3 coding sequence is TGTGCCAGCTCACGGACAGGGGGAAACACCATATATTTT. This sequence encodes CASSRTGGNTIYF.

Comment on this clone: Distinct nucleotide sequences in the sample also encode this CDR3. The CDR3 sequence: CASSPGQGADQPQHF. Written as DNA, the CDR3 is TGTGCCAGCTCGCCGGGACAGGGGGCCGACCAGCCCCAGCATTTT. The V gene is TRBV18, the J gene TRBJ1-5; TRBD1 aligns across 12 bases. Germline V gives CDR1 KGHSH, CDR2 LQKENI. V was pared by 6 bases and J by 7 bases, with 7 bases of the junction left unmatched. The CDR3 is made up of 15 amino acids.

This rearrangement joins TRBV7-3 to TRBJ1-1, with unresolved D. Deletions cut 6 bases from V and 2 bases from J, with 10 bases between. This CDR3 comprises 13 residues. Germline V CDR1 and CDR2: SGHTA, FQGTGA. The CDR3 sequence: CASRMGGNTEAFF. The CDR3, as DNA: TGTGCCAGCAGAATGGGAGGTAACACTGAAGCTTTCTTT.

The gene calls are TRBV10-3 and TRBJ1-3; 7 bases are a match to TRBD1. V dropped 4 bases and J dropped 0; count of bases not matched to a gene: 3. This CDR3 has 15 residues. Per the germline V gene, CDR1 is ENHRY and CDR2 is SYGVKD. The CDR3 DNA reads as TGTGCCATCAGTGGGACAGGCCTCTCTGGAAACACCATATATTTT. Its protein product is CAISGTGLSGNTIYF.

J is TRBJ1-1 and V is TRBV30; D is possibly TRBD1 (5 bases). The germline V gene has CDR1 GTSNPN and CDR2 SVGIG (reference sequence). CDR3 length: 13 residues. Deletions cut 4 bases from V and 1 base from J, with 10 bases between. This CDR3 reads CAWNRGQNTEAFF. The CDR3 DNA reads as TGTGCCTGGAACAGAGGACAGAACACTGAAGCTTTCTTT.

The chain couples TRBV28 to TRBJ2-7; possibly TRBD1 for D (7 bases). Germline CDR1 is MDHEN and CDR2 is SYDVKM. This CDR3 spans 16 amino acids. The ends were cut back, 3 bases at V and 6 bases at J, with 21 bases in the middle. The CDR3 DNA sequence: TGTGCCAGCAGTTTCCCCAGGGACAGCGGGTGGGTCGAGCAGTACTTC. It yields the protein CASSFPRDSGWVEQYF.

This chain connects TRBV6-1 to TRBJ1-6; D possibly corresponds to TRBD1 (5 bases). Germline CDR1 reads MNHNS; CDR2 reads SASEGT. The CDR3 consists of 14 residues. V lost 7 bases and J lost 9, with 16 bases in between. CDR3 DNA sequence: TGTGCCAGCACTGAGGGACGGAGGGGTTCACCCCTCCACTTT. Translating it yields CASTEGRRGSPLHF.

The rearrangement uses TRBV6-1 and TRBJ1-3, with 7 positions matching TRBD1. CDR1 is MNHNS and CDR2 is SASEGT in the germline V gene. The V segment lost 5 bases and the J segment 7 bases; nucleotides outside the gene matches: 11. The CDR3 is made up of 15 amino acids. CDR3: CASSSFRTGLNTIYF. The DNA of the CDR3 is TGTGCCAGCAGTTCTTTCCGGACAGGTTTGAACACCATATATTTT.

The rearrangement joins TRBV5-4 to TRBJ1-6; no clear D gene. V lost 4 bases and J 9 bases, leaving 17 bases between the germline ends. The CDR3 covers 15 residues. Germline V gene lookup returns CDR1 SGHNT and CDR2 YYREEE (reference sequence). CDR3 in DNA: TGTGCCAGCAGCGCCGGCCTTACGGAGGGTTCACCCCTCCACTTT. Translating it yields CASSAGLTEGSPLHF. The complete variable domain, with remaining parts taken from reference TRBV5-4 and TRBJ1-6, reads ETGVTQSPTHLIKTRGQQVTLRCSSQSGHNTVSWYQQALGQGPQFIFQYYREEENGRGNFPPRFSGLQFPNYSSELNVNALELDDSALYLCASSAGLTEGSPLHFGNGTRLTVT.

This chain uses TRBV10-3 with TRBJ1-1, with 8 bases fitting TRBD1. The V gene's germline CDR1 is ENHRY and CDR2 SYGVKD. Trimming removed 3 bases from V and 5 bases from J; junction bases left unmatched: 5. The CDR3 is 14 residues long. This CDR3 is CAISETTGETEAFF. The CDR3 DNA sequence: TGTGCCATCAGTGAAACGACAGGGGAGACTGAAGCTTTCTTT.

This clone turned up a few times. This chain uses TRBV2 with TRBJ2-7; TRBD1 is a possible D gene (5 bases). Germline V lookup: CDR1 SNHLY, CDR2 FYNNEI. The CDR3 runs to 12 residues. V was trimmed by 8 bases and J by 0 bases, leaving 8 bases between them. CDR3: CASQQDSYEQYF. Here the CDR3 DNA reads TGTGCCAGCCAACAGGACTCCTACGAGCAGTACTTC.

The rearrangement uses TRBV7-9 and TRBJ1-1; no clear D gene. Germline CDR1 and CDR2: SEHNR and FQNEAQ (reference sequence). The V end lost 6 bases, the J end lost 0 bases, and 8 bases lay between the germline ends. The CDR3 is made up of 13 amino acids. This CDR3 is CASSLSLNTEAFF. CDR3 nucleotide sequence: TGTGCCAGCAGTCTCAGTCTGAACACTGAAGCTTTCTTT.

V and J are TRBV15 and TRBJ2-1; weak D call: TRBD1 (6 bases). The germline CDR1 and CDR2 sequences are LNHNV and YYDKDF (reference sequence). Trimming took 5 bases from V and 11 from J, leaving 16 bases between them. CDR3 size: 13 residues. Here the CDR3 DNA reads TGTGCCACCAGCGAAGACGACAGGTTAAAGCAGTTCTTC. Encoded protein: CATSEDDRLKQFF. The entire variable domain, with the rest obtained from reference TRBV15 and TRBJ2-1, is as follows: DAMVIQNPRYQVTQFGKPVTLSCSQTLNHNVMYWYQQKSSQAPKLLFHYYDKDFNNEADTPDNFQSRRPNTSFCFLDIRSPGLGDTAMYLCATSEDDRLKQFFGPGTRLTVL.

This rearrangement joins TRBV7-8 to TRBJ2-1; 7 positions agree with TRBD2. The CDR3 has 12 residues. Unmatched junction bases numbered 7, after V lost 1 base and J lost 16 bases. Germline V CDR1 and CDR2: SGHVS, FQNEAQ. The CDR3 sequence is CASSLVAAGLFF. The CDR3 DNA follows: TGTGCCAGCAGCTTAGTCGCAGCGGGGCTCTTCTTC.

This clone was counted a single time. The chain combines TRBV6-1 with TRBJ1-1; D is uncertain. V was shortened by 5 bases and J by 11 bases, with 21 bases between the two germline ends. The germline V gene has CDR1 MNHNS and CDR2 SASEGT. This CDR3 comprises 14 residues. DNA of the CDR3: TGTGCCAGCAGTAGGGATCAATGGACTGAAGGGGCTTTCTTT. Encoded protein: CASSRDQWTEGAFF.

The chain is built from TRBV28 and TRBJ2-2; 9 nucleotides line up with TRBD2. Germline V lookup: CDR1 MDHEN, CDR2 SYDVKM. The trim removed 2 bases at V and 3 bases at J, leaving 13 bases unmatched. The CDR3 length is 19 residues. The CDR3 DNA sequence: TGTGCCAGCAGTTTAAGGGATGGGCTAGCGGGGCCCTACACCGGGGAGCTGTTTTTT. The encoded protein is CASSLRDGLAGPYTGELFF.

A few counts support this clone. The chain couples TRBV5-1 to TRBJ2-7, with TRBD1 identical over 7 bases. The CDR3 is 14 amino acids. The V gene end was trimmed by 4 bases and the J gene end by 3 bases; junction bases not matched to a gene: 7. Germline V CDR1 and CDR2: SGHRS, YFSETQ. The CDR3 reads CASSTGQVHYEQYF. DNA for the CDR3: TGCGCCAGCAGCACAGGACAGGTACACTACGAGCAGTACTTC.

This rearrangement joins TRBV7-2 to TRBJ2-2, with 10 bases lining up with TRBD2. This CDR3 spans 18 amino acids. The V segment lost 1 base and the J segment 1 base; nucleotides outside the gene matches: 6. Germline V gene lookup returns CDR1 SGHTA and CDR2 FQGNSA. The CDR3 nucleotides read TGTGCCAGCAGCTTAGAGCCAGCGGGGGGGCTGAACACCGGGGAGCTGTTTTTT. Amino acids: CASSLEPAGGLNTGELFF.